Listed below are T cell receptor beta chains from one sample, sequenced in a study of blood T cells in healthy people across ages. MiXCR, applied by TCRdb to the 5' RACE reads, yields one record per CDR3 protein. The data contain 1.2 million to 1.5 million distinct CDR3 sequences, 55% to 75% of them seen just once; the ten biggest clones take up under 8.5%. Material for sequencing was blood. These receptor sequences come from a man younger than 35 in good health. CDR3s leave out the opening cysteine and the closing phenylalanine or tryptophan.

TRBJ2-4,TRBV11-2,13,ASSLVESGENIQY
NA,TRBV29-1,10,SVGAGSNEQY
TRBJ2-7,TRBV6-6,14,ASSLVMGSGSNEQY
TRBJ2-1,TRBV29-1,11,SAEGTGGGEQF
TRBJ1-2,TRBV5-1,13,ASSLRGQSDSGYT
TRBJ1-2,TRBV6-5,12,ASSYKGVEGGYT
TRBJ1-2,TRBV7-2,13,ASSYRGGRNYGYT
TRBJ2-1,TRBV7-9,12,ATPVAGSYNEQF
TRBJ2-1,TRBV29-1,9,SVPIQGEQF
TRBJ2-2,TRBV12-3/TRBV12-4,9,ASSPRGELF
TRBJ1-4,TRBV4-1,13,ASSQETGHNEKLF
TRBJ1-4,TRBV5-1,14,ASSWDRLATNEKLF
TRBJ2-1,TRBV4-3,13,ASSQDQGHYNEQF
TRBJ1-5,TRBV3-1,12,ASSQGQVPQPQH
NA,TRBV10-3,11,ASGGGAPYEQY
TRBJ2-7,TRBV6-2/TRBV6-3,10,ASGSSAYEQY
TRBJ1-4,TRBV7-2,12,ASSLGPANEKLF